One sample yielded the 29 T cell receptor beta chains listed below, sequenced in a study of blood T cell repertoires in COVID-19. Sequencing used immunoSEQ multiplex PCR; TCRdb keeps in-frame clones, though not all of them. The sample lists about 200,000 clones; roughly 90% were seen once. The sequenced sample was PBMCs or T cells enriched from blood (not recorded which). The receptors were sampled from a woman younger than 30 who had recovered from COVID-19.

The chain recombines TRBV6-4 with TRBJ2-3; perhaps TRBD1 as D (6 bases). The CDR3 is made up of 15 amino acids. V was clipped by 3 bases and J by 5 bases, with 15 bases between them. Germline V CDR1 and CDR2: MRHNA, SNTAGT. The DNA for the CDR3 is TGTGCCAGCAGTGATTGGGGGCAGGGTATAGATACGCAGTATTTT. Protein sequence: CASSDWGQGIDTQYF.

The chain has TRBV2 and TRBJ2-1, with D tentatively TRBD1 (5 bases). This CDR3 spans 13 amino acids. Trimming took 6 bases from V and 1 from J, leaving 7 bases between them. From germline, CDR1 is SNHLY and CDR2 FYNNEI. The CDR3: CASRDTSYNEQFF. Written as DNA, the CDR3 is TGTGCCAGCAGGGACACTTCCTACAATGAGCAGTTCTTC.

CDR3 coding DNA: TGCGCCAGCAGCCAAGATGTGGCTGCTGTACAGTTCTTC. It encodes CASSQDVAAVQFF. The chain combines TRBV4-1 with TRBJ2-1, with unresolved D. The CDR3 runs to 13 residues. Trimming removed 0 bases at V and 13 bases at J, with 13 bases between. Germline values: CDR1 MGHRA, CDR2 YSYEKL.

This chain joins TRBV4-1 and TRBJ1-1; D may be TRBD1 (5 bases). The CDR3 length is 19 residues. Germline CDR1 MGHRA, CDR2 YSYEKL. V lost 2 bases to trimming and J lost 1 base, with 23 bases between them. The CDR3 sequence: CASSQHRFVGGEANTEAFF. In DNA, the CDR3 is TGCGCCAGCAGCCAACACCGTTTTGTTGGGGGGGAGGCGAACACTGAAGCTTTCTTT.

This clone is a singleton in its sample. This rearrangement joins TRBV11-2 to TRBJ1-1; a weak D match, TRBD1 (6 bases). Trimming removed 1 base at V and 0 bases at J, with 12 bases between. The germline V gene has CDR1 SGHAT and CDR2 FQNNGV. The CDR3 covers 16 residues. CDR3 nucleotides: TGTGCCAGCAGCTTAGCCCCACAGGGCATGAACACTGAAGCTTTCTTT. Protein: CASSLAPQGMNTEAFF.

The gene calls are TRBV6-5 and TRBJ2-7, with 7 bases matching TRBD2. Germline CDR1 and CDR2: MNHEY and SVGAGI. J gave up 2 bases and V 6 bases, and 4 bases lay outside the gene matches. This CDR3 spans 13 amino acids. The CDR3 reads CASSLAEAYEQYF. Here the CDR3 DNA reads TGTGCCAGCAGCCTAGCGGAGGCCTACGAGCAGTACTTC.

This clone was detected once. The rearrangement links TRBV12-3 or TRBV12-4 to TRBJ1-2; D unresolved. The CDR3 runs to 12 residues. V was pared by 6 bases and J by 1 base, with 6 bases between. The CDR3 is CASSPINYGYTF. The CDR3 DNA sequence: TGTGCCAGCAGCCCCATTAACTATGGCTACACCTTC.

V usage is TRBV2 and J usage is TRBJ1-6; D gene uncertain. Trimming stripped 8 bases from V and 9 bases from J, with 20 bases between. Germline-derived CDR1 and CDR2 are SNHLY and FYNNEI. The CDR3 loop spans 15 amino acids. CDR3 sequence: CASSGGTLAVSPLHF. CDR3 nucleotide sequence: TGTGCCAGCTCCGGCGGCACTTTAGCGGTTTCACCCCTCCACTTT.

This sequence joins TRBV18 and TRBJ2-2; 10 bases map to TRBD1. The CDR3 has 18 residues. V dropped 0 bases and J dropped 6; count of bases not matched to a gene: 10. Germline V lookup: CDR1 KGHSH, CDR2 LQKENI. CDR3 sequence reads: CASSPPNAGTGDSGELFF. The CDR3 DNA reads TGTGCCAGCTCACCACCCAATGCCGGGACAGGGGATTCCGGGGAGCTGTTTTTT.

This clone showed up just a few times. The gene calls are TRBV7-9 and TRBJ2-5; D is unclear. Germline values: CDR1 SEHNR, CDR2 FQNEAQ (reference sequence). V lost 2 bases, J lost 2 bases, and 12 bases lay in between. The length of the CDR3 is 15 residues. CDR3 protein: CASSLNSGYQETQYF. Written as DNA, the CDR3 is TGTGCCAGCAGCTTAAATTCCGGGTATCAAGAGACCCAGTACTTC.

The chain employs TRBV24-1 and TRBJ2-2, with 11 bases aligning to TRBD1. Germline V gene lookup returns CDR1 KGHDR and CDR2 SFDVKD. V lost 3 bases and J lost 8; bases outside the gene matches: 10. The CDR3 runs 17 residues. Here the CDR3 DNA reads TGTGCCACCAGTGATCAGCTCCGGACAGGGGGCTTGGGGGAGCTGTTTTTT. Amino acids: CATSDQLRTGGLGELFF.

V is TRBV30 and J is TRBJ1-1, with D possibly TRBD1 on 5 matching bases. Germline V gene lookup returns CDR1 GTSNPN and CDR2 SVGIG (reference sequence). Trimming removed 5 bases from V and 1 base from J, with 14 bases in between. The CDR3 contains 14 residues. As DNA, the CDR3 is TGTGCCTGGGGGGCCCCGGGATCGAACACTGAAGCTTTCTTT. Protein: CAWGAPGSNTEAFF. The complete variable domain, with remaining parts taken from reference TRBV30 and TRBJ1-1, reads SQTIHQWPATLVQPVGSPLSLECTVEGTSNPNLYWYRQAAGRGLQLLFYSVGIGQISSEVPQNLSASRPQDRQFILSSKKLLLSDSGFYLCAWGAPGSNTEAFFGQGTRLTVV.

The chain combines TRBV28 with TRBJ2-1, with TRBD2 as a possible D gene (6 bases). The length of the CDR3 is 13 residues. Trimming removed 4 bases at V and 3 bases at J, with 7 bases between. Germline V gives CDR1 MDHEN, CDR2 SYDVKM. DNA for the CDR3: TGTGCCAGCAGTTGGGGACTCTACAATGAGCAGTTCTTC. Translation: CASSWGLYNEQFF. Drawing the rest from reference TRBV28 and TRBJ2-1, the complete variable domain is DVKVTQSSRYLVKRTGEKVFLECVQDMDHENMFWYRQDPGLGLRLIYFSYDVKMKEKGDIPEGYSVSREKKERFSLILESASTNQTSMYLCASSWGLYNEQFFGPGTRLTVL.

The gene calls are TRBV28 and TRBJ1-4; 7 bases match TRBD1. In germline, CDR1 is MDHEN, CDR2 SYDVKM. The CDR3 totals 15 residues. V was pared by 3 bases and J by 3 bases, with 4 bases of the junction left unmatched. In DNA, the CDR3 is TGTGCCAGCAGTTTCCGGACAGGCGCTAATGAAAAACTGTTTTTT. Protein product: CASSFRTGANEKLFF.

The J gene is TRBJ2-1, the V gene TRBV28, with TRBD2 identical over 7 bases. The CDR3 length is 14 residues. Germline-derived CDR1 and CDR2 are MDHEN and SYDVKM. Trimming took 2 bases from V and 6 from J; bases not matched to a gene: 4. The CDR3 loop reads CASSLGGGLNEQFF. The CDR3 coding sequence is TGTGCCAGCAGTTTAGGGGGGGGACTCAATGAGCAGTTCTTC.

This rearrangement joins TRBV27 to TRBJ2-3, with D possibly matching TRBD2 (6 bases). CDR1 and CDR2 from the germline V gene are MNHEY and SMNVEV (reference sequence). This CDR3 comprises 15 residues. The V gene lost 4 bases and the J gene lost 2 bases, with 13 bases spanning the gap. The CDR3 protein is CASSSGTGVTDTQYF. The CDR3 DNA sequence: TGTGCCAGCAGTTCCGGGACGGGGGTCACAGATACGCAGTATTTT.

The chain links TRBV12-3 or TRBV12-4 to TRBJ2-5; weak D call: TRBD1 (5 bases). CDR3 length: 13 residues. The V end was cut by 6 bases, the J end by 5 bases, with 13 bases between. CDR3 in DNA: TGTGCCAGCAGACCAGACAGTCGGGAGACCCAGTACTTC. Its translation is CASRPDSRETQYF.

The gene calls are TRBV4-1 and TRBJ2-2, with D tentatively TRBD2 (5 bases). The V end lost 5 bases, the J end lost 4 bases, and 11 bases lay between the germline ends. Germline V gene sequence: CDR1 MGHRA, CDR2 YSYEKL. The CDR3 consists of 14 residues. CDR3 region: CASSTGLFTGELFF. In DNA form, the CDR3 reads TGCGCCAGCAGCACCGGACTTTTCACCGGGGAGCTGTTTTTT.

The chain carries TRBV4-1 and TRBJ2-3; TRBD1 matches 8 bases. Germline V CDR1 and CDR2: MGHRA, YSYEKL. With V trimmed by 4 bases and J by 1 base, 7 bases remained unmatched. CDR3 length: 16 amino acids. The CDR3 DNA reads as TGCGCCAGCAGCCCAGGCGGACAGGGCGGCACAGATACGCAGTATTTT. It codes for CASSPGGQGGTDTQYF.

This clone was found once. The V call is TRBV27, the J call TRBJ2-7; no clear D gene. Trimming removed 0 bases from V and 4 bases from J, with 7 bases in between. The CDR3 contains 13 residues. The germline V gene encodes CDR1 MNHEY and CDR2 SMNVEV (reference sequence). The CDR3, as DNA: TGTGCCAGCAGTTTATCGCCAGTATACGAGCAGTACTTC. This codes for CASSLSPVYEQYF.

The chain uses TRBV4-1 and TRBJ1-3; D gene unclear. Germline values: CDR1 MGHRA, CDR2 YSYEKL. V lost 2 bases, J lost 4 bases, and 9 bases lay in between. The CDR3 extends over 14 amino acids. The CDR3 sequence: CASSQIWAGNTIYF. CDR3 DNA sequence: TGCGCCAGCAGCCAAATCTGGGCCGGAAACACCATATATTTT.

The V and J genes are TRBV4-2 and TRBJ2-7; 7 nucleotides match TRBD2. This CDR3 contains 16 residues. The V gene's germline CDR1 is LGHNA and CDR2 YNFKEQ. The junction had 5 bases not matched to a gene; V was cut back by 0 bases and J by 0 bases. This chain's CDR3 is CASSQDMGGGSYEQYF. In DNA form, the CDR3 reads TGTGCCAGCAGCCAAGACATGGGGGGGGGCTCCTACGAGCAGTACTTC.

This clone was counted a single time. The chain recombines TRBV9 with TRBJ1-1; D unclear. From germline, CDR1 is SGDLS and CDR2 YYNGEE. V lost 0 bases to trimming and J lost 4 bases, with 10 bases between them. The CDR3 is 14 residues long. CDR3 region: CASSVAADFTEAFF. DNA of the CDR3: TGTGCCAGCAGCGTAGCGGCGGACTTCACTGAAGCTTTCTTT.

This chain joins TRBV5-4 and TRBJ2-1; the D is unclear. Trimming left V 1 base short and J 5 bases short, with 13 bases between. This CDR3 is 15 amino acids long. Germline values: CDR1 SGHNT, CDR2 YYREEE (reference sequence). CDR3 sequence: CASSLRVAMDNEQFF. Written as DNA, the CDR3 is TGTGCCAGCAGCTTGCGCGTAGCCATGGACAATGAGCAGTTCTTC.

CDR3 in DNA: TGTGCCAGTAGTTCATCGCTCCGAGGACAGGGGGCTAACGAGCAGTACTTC. It translates to CASSSSLRGQGANEQYF. This chain connects TRBV19 to TRBJ2-7; TRBD1 matches at 11 bases. CDR3 length: 17 residues. Germline assignment: CDR1 LNHDA and CDR2 SQIVND (reference sequence). The ends lost 5 bases at V and 5 bases at J; junction bases unmatched: 14.

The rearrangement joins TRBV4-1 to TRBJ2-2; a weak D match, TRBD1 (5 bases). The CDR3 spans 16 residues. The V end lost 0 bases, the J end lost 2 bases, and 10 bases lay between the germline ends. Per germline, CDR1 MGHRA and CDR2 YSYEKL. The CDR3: CASSQESGINTGELFF. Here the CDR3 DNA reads TGCGCCAGCAGCCAAGAATCAGGGATTAACACCGGGGAGCTGTTTTTT.

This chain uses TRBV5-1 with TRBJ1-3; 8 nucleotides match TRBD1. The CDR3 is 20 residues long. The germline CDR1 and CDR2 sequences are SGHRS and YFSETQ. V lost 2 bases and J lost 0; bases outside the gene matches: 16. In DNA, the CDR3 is TGCGCCAGCAGCTTTTCCTCCGGGACAGGCGTCATGAGCTCTGGAAACACCATATATTTT. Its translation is CASSFSSGTGVMSSGNTIYF. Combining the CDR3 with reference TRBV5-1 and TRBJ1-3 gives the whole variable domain KAGVTQTPRYLIKTRGQQVTLSCSPISGHRSVSWYQQTPGQGLQFLFEYFSETQRNKGNFPGRFSGRQFSNSRSEMNVSTLELGDSALYLCASSFSSGTGVMSSGNTIYFGEGSWLTVV.

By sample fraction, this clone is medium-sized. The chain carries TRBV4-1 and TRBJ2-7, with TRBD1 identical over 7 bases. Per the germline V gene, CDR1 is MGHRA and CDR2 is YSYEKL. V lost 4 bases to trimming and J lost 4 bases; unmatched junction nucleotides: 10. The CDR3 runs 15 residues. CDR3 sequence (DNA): TGCGCCAGCAGCCCGGAACCGGGACAGAATTACGAGCAGTACTTC. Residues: CASSPEPGQNYEQYF.

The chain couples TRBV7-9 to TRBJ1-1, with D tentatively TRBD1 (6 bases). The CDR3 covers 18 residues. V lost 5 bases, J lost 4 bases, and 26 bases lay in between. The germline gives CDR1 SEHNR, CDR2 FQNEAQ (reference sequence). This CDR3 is CASSPVDFGQPAGTEAFF. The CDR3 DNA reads TGTGCCAGCAGCCCTGTAGATTTTGGACAGCCTGCGGGCACTGAAGCTTTCTTT.